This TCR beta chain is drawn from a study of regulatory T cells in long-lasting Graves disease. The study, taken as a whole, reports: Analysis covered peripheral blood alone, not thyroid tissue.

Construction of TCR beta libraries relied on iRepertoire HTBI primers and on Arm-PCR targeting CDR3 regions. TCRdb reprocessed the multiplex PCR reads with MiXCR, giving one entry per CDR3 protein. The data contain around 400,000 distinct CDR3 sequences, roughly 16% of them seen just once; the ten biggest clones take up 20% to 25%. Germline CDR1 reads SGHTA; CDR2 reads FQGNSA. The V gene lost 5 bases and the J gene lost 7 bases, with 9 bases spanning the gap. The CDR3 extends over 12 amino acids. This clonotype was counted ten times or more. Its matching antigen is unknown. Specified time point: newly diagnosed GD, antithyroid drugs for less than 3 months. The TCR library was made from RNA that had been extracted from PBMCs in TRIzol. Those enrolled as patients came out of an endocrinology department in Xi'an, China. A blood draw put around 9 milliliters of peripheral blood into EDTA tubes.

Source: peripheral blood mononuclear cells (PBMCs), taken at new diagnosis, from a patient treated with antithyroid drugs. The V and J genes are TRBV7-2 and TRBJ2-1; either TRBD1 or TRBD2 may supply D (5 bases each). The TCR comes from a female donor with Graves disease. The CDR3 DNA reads TGTGCCAGCAGCCAGGGAGTAAATGAGCAGTTCTTC. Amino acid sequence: CASSQGVNEQFF.